Only a few counts were recorded for the clone carrying this T cell receptor (beta chain). Thyroid surgery was preceded by no treatment in any patient. The source of the sample is a study of metastatic and nonmetastatic thyroid tumors. V lost 6 bases, J lost 2 bases, and 17 bases lay in between. CDR1 and CDR2 (germline): MNHNS, SASEGT. The CDR3 has 15 amino acids. TCRdb reprocessed the PCR reads using MiXCR. The profile covers about 38,000 clones, with 25% to 30% appearing a single time and around 10% taken by the ten largest. This TCR came from a female donor with papillary thyroid cancer or a benign thyroid nodule (not recorded which). Some clones in this sample may be carry-over from other donors' samples. Sequences were obtained from blood. This chain joins TRBV6-1 and TRBJ2-7; the D gene is possibly TRBD1 (6 bases). CDR3 sequence reads: CASSHLKTGPYEQYF. In DNA form, the CDR3 reads TGTGCCAGCAGCCACCTTAAAACAGGGCCCTACGAGCAGTACTTC.